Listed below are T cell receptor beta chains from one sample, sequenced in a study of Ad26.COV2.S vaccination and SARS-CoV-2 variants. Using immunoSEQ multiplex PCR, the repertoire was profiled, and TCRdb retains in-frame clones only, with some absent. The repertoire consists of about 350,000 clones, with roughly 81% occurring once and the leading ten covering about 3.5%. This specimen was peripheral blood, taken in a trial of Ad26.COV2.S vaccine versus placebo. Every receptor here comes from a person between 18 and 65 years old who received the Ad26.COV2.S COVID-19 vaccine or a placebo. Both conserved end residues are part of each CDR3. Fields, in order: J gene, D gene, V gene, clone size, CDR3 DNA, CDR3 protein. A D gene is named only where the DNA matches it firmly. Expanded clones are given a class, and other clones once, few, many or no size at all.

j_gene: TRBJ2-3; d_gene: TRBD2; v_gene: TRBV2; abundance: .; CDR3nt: TGTGCCAGCAGTGTGAGACTAGCGGAGGGCACAGATACGCAGTATTTT; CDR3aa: CASSVRLAEGTDTQYF
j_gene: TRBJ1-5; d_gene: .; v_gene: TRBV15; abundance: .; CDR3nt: TGTGCCACCAGCAGAGGCTCTAATCAGCCCCAGCATTTT; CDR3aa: CATSRGSNQPQHF
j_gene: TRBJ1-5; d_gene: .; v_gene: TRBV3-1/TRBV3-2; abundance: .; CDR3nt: TGTGCCAGCAGCCAAGATACGGGGCAGGGGCAGCCCCAGCATTTT; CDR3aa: CASSQDTGQGQPQHF
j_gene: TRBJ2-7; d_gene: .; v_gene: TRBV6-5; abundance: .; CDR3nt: TGTGCCAGCAGTTACTCGATACTTTTCAGAGTCGAGCAGTACTTC; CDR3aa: CASSYSILFRVEQYF
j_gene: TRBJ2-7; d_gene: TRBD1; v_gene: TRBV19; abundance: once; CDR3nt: TGTGCCAGTAGTCCTGGGACAGGGTTTGGGGAGCAGTACTTC; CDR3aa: CASSPGTGFGEQYF
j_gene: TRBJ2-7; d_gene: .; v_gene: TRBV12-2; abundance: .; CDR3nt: TGTGCAAGTCGCAATCACACCGGGACACAGGGCGAGCAGTACTTC; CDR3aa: CASRNHTGTQGEQYF
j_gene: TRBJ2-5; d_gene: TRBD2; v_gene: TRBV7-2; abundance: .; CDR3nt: TGTGCCAGCAGCTCACTCATTAATAGCGGGGGGGCGGAGACCCAGTACTTC; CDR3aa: CASSSLINSGGAETQYF
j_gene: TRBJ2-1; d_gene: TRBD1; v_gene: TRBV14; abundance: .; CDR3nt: TGTGCCAGCAGCCAAGAGGGACAGGGCTCCTACAATGAGCAGTTCTTC; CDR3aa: CASSQEGQGSYNEQFF
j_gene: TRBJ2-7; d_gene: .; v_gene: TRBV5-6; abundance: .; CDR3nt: TGTGCCAGCAGCTTCGGAGCCCGAGGGGAGCAGTACTTC; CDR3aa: CASSFGARGEQYF
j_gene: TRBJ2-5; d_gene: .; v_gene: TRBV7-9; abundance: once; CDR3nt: TGTGCCAGCAGCCCCTGGCGGGGGCAGGGAAAAGAGACCCAGTACTTC; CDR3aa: CASSPWRGQGKETQYF
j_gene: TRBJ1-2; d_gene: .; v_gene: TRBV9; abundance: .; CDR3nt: TGTGCCAGCAGCCCCGGGAGCTCTAACTATGGCTACACCTTC; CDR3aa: CASSPGSSNYGYTF
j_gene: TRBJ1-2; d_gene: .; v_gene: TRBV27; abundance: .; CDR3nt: TGTGCCAGCAGGGACAGCTTTGCTAACTATGGCTACACCTTC; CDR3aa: CASRDSFANYGYTF
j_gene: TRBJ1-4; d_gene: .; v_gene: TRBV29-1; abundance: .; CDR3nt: TGCAGCGTTTGGGATGAGGTAGCGAATGAAAAACTGTTTTTT; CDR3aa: CSVWDEVANEKLFF
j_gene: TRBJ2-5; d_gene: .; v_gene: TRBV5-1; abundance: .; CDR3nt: TGCGCCAGCAGCCCCGGGTTGGGTCACGGGGAGACCCAGTACTTC; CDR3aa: CASSPGLGHGETQYF
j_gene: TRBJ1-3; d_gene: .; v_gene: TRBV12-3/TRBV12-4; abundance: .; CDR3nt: TGTGCCAGCGGGGGGGCGGCTGGAAACACCATATATTTT; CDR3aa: CASGGAAGNTIYF
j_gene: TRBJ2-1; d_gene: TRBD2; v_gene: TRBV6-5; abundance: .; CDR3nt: TGTGCCAGCAGCGGGAGGTATCCCAGGACGGTTGAGCAGTTCTTC; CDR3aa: CASSGRYPRTVEQFF
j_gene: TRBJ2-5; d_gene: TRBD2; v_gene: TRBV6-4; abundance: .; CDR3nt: TGTGCCAGCCGGTTAGCGGGGGTACACCAAGAGACCCAGTACTTC; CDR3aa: CASRLAGVHQETQYF
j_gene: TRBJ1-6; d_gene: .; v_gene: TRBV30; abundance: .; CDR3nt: TGTGCCTGGAGACCCGGACAGATATATAATTCACCCCTCCACTTT; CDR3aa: CAWRPGQIYNSPLHF
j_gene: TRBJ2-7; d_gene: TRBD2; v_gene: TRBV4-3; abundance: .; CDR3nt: TGCGCCAGCAGCCAAGGTCCCGGCGGGGGGCCCTACGAGCAGTACTTC; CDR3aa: CASSQGPGGGPYEQYF
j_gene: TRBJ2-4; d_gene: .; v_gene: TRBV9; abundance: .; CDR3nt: TGTGCCAGCAGCGGGGGGATTAACCCTTGGGATATTAGCATTCAGTACTTC; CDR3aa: CASSGGINPWDISIQYF
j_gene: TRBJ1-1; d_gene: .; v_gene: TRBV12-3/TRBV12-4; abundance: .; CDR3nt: TGTGCCAGCAGTTCTAGATCGAACACTGAAGCTTTCTTT; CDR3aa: CASSSRSNTEAFF
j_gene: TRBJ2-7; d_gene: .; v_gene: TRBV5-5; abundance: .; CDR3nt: TGTGCCAGCAGCTTGGGGGCGGCAAACTCCTACGAGCAGTACTTC; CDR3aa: CASSLGAANSYEQYF
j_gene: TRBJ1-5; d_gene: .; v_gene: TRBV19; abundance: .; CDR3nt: TGTGCCAGTAGTATTTCGTCAGGGAGGGAGAGCAATCAGCCCCAGCATTTT; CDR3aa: CASSISSGRESNQPQHF
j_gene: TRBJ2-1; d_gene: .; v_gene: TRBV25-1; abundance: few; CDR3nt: TGTGCCAGTCGACAGGGACTAGGTGAGCAGTTCTTC; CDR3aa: CASRQGLGEQFF
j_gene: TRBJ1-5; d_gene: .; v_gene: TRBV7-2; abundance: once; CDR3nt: TGTGCCAGCAGCTTATCTGGGGAGGAGCCCCAGCATTTT; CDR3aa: CASSLSGEEPQHF
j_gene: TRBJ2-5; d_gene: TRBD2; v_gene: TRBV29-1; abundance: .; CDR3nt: TGCAGCGTTGCCCGACTAGCGGGGCATCAAGAGACCCAGTACTTC; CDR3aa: CSVARLAGHQETQYF
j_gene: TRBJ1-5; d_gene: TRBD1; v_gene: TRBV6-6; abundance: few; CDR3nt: TGTGCCAGCAGTTTAGCCAGGGGGTCCAATCAGCCCCAGCATTTT; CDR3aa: CASSLARGSNQPQHF
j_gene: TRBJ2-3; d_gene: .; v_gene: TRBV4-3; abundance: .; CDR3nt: TGCGCCAGCAGCCAAGGGGCCACAGGGTATAACACAGATACGCAGTATTTT; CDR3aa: CASSQGATGYNTDTQYF
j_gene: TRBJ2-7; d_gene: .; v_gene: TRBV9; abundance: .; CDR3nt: TGTGCCAGCAGCGTAGAACAGGCAGGGGGGTCGTACGAGCAGTACTTC; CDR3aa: CASSVEQAGGSYEQYF
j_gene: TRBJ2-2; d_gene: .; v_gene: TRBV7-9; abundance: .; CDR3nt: TGTGCCAGCAGCGACAGAATGGGCGGCGGGGAGCTGTTTTTT; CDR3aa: CASSDRMGGGELFF
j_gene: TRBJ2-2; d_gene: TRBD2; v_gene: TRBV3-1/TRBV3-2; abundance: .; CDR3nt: TGTGCCAGCAGCCAGGCGGGAGGTGCGGGGGAGCTGTTTTTT; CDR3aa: CASSQAGGAGELFF
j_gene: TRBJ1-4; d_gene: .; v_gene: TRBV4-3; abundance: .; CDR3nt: TGCGCCAGCAGCCAGGACGGACGGGGCCGAAATGAAAAACTGTTTTTT; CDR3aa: CASSQDGRGRNEKLFF
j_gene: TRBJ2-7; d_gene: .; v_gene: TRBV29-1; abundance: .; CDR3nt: TGCAGCGTTGAAGAAGGGGACTGGGGGCAGGGCTACGAGCAGTACTTC; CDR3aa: CSVEEGDWGQGYEQYF
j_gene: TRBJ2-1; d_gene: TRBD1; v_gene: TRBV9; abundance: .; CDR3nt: TGTGCCAGCAGCGCATCGACCGGGACAGGAAATGAGCAGTTCTTC; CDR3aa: CASSASTGTGNEQFF
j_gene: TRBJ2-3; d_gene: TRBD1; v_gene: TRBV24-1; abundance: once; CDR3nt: TGTGCCACCAGTCCGGCCGGGACAGCAACAGATACGCAGTATTTT; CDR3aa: CATSPAGTATDTQYF
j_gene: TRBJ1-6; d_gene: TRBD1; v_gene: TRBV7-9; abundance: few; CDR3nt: TGTGCCAGCAGCCAAGCCGGGACAGGGCTTTCACCCCTCCACTTT; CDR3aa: CASSQAGTGLSPLHF
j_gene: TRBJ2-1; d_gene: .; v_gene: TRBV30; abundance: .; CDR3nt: TGTGCCTGGACCCGGGCCCAAGGCAATGAGCAGTTCTTC; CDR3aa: CAWTRAQGNEQFF
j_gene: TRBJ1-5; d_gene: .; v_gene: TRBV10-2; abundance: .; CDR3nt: TGCGCCAGCAGTGAGATACAGGCCGATAGCAATCAGCCCCAGCATTTT; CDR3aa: CASSEIQADSNQPQHF
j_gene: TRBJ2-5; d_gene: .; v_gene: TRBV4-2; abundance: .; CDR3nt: TGTGCCAGCAGCGGAAACAGGGGGGGTTCAGAGACCCAGTACTTC; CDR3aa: CASSGNRGGSETQYF
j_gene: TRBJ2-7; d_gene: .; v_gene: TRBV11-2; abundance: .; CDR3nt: TGTGCCAGCAGAATGTCTGGAAAGAACTACGAGCAGTACTTC; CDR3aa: CASRMSGKNYEQYF
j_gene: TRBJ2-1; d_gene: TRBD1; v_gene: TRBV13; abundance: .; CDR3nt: TGTGCCAGCAGCCCCCGGCCTAGGCAGGGGGTAAATGAGCAGTTCTTC; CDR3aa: CASSPRPRQGVNEQFF
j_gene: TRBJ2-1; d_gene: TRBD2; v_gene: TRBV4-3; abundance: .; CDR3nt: TGCGCCAGCAGCCAAGATTCTTGGCGGGAGGGCGGCAATGAGCAGTTCTTC; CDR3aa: CASSQDSWREGGNEQFF
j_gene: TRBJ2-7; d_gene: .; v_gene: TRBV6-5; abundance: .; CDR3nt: TGTGCCAGCAGTTCCGTCTCCTACGAGCAGTACTTC; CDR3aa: CASSSVSYEQYF
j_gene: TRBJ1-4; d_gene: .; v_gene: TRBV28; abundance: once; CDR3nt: TGTGCCAGCAGTTTTCTTCTCACTAATGAAAAACTGTTTTTT; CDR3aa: CASSFLLTNEKLFF
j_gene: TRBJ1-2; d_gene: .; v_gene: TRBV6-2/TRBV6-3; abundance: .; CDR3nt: TGTGCCAGCAGTTCGGTGTTGGTCGATCCTGCTTATGGCTACACCTTC; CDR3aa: CASSSVLVDPAYGYTF
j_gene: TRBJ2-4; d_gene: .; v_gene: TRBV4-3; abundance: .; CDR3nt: TGCGCCAGCAGCCAGCAGGAGGGAGTCCAAAACATTCAGTACTTC; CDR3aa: CASSQQEGVQNIQYF